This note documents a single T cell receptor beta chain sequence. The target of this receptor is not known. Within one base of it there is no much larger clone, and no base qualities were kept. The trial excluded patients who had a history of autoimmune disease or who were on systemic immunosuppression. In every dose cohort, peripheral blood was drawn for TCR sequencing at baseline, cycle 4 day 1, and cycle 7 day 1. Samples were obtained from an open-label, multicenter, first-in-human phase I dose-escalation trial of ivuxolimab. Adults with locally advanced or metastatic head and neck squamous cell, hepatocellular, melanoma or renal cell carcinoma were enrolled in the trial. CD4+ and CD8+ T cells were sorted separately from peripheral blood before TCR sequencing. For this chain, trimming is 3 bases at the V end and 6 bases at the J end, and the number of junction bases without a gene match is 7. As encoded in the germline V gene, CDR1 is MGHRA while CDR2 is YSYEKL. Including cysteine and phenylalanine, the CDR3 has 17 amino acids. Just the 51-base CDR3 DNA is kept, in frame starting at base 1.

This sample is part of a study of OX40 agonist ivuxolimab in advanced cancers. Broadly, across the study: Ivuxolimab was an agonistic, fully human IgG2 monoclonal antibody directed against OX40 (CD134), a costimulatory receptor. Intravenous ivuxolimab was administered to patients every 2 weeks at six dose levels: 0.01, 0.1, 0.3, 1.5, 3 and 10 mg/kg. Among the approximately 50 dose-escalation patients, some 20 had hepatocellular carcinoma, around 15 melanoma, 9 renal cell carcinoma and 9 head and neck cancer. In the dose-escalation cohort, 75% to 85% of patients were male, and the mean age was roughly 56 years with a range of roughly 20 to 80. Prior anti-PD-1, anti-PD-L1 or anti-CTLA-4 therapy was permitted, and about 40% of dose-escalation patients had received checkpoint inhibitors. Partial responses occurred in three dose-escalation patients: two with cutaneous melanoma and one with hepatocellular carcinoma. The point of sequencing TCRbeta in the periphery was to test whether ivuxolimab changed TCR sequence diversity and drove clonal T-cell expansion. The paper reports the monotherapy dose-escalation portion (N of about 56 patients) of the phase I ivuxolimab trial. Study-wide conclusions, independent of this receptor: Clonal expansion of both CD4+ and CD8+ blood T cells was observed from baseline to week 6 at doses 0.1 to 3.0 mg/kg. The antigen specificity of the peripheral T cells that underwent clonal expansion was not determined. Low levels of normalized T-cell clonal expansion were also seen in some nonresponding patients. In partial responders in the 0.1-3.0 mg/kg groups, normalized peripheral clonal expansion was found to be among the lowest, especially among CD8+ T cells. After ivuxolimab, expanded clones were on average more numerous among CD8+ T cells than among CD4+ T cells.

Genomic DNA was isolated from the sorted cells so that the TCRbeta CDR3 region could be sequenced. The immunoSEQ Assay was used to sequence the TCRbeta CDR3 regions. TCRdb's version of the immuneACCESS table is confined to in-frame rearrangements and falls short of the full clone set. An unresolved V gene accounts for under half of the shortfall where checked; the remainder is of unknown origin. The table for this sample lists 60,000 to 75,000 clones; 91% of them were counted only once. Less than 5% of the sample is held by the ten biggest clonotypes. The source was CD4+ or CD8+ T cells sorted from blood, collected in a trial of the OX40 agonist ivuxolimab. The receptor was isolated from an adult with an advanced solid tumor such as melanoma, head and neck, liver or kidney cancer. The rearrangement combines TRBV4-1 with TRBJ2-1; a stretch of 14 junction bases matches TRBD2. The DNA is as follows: TGCGCCAGCAGCCACAAAGCCGGGACTAGCGGGAGCAATGAGCAGTTCTTC. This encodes CASSHKAGTSGSNEQFF.